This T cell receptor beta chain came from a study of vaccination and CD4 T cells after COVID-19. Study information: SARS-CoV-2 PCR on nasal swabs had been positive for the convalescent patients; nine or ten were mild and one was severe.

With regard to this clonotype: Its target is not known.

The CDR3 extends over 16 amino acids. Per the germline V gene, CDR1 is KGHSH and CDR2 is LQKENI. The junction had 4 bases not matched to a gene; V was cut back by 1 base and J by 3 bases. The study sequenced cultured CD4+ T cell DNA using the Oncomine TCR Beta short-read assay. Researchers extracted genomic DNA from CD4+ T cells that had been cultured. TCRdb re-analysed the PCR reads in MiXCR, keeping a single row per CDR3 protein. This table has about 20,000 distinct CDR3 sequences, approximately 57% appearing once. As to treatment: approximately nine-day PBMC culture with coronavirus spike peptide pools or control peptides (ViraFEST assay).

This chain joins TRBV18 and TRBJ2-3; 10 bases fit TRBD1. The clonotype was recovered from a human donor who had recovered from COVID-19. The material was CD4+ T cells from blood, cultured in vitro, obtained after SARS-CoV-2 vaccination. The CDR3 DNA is TGTGCCAGCTCACCACTCGGACAGGGGGTTACAGATACGCAGTATTTT. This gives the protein CASSPLGQGVTDTQYF.